Below, 28 T cell receptor beta chains from the same sample are listed, as sequenced in a study of blood T cells in healthy people across ages (dated by TCRdb to 2013 to 2016). Libraries were made using 5' RACE. Sequencing was performed on an Illumina HiSeq 2500. A second PCR of roughly 7 to 11 cycles was performed with a sample-barcoded 5' primer and a J-beta primer mix. TCRdb redid the processing of the public reads, applying fastp at Q25 and MiXCR, and retained in-frame beta chains. Each CDR3 protein appears once, grouped with its most common genes and DNA. The sample profile shows roughly 2 million distinct CDR3 sequences; about 50% of them were found once. The biggest ten clones account for over 2% of the sample. Sequenced input: blood. These receptors were collected from a middle-aged woman in good health.

In this sample, this clonotype turned up a few times. The CDR3 protein is CASSLGTGHYNEQYF. CDR3 nucleotides: TGTGCCAGCAGTTTAGGGACAGGACACTACAATGAGCAGTACTTC. The chain is built from TRBV12-3 or TRBV12-4 and TRBJ2-7; 7 bases fit TRBD1. V shed 1 base and J 7 bases; nucleotides not matched to a gene: 10. CDR3 length: 15 residues.

The genes are TRBV15 and TRBJ2-3; D is unresolved. This CDR3 has 15 amino acids. CDR1 is LNHNV and CDR2 is YYDKDF in the germline V gene (reference sequence). V was clipped by 8 bases and J by 1 base, with 16 bases between them. The CDR3 DNA reads TGTGCCACCGGCCGGGCCGCTGGGGGCACAGATACGCAGTATTTT. Translating it yields CATGRAAGGTDTQYF.

V usage is TRBV20-1 and J usage is TRBJ2-3; the match to TRBD2 covers 10 bases. Germline loops: CDR1 DFQATT, CDR2 SNEGSKA (reference sequence). The CDR3 runs to 14 residues. Trimming at V came to 5 bases and at J to 2 bases, leaving 4 bases not matched to a gene. The CDR3 coding sequence is TGCAGTGCTTTAGCGGGGGGCTTCACAGATACGCAGTATTTT. Protein product: CSALAGGFTDTQYF.

This rearrangement joins TRBV9 to TRBJ2-3; D gene unclear. Trimming pared 4 bases from V and 6 bases from J, leaving 6 bases between. This CDR3 spans 11 amino acids. Germline assignment: CDR1 SGDLS and CDR2 YYNGEE. This CDR3 is CASSPFDTQYF. For the CDR3, the DNA is TGTGCCAGCAGCCCGTTCGATACGCAGTATTTT.

V gene TRBV4-3 combines with J gene TRBJ2-1; no clear D gene. The germline V gene encodes CDR1 LGHNA and CDR2 YSLEER. The ends were cut back, 2 bases at V and 10 bases at J, with 12 bases in the middle. The CDR3 is 13 residues long. The CDR3 is CASSQSAGREQFF. The CDR3 nucleotides read TGCGCCAGCAGCCAATCGGCAGGACGGGAGCAGTTCTTC.

This clonotype has at least ten counts. This chain links TRBV4-3 with TRBJ2-7; 9 positions match TRBD1. V shed 1 base and J 1 base; nucleotides not matched to a gene: 2. Looked up from germline, CDR1 is LGHNA and CDR2 is YSLEER. This CDR3 has 15 amino acids. Written as DNA, the CDR3 is TGCGCCAGCAGCCAAGGAGGACAGGGGTCCTACGAGCAGTACTTC. Translated, it gives CASSQGGQGSYEQYF.

V gene TRBV20-1 combines with J gene TRBJ2-3, with 7 positions matching TRBD2. The V gene end was trimmed by 5 bases and the J gene end by 6 bases; junction bases not matched to a gene: 2. This CDR3 has 11 amino acids. The germline V gene encodes CDR1 DFQATT and CDR2 SNEGSKA (reference sequence). The CDR3 here is CSAPLADTQYF. The CDR3, as DNA: TGCAGTGCTCCACTAGCGGATACGCAGTATTTT.

J is TRBJ1-5 and V is TRBV5-6; D is ambiguous. The CDR3 extends over 15 amino acids. Germline CDR1 SGHDT, CDR2 YYEEEE. The germline V and J ends were trimmed by 3 bases and 3 bases, with 13 bases remaining between them. CDR3 sequence reads: CASSSRRRDNQPQHF. The CDR3 DNA sequence: TGTGCCAGCAGCTCCCGGCGACGCGACAATCAGCCCCAGCATTTT.

Turning to this clonotype: One end of the junction varies from germline; a read error may be responsible. The chain recombines TRBV15 with TRBJ2-1; 7 bases are a match to TRBD2. CDR3 size: 15 residues. The V gene's germline CDR1 is LNHNV and CDR2 YYDKDF (reference sequence). CDR3 sequence: CAASRPAGPFQEQFF. CDR3 coding DNA: TGTGCCGCCAGCAGACCAGCGGGGCCCTTCCAGGAGCAGTTCTTC.

The chain employs TRBV28 and TRBJ2-7; TRBD2 aligns across 7 bases. V shed 7 bases and J 3 bases; nucleotides not matched to a gene: 6. Germline V gene sequence: CDR1 MDHEN, CDR2 SYDVKM. The CDR3 loop spans 13 amino acids. The CDR3, as DNA: TGTGCCAGCATTTCGGGGGGAAGCTACGAGCAGTACTTC. This gives the protein CASISGGSYEQYF.

In this sample, this clonotype turned up many times. The chain is built from TRBV6-5 and TRBJ2-1; D is possibly TRBD1 or TRBD2 (6 bases each). Deletions cut 11 bases from V and 1 base from J, with 15 bases between. The CDR3 loop spans 14 amino acids. Germline values: CDR1 MNHEY, CDR2 SVGAGI. DNA of the CDR3: TGTGCCGGGGGATGGAGGGGGTCCTACAATGAGCAGTTCTTC. Translated, it gives CAGGWRGSYNEQFF.

Here the CDR3 DNA reads TGTGCCAGCGTGCTGGGACAGGGAAACACTGAAGCTTTCTTT. It encodes CASVLGQGNTEAFF. The rearrangement uses TRBV6-5 and TRBJ1-1; TRBD1 matches 9 bases. Per the germline V gene, CDR1 is MNHEY and CDR2 is SVGAGI. This CDR3 spans 14 amino acids. Trimming cost V 8 bases and J 2 bases; bases outside gene matches: 6.

The V call is TRBV20-1, the J call TRBJ2-2; D not resolved. Germline-derived CDR1 and CDR2 are DFQATT and SNEGSKA (reference sequence). The CDR3 covers 14 residues. V was trimmed by 5 bases and J by 3 bases, leaving 13 bases between them. CDR3 sequence: CSAGALPDTGELFF. CDR3 coding DNA: TGCAGTGCTGGAGCCCTCCCGGACACCGGGGAGCTGTTTTTT.

The chain has TRBV6-5 and TRBJ2-5; 9 nucleotides line up with TRBD1. V trimming: 5 bases; J trimming: 4 bases; junction bases outside the gene matches: 11. Germline CDR1 and CDR2: MNHEY and SVGAGI. The CDR3 contains 16 residues. CDR3 nucleotide sequence: TGTGCCAGCAGTCCTAGGGGACAGGGCGGTCGAGAGACCCAGTACTTC. Translation: CASSPRGQGGRETQYF.

Concerning this clonotype: One end of the junction does not line up with germline, which may come from a read error. The chain uses TRBV7-2 and TRBJ1-4, with TRBD1 as a possible D gene (6 bases). From germline, CDR1 is SGHTA and CDR2 FQGNSA. The CDR3 has 15 residues. CDR3 residues: CASNLAGAYSEKLFF. In DNA form, the CDR3 reads TGTGCCAGCAACTTAGCGGGGGCTTATAGTGAAAAACTGTTTTTT.

About this clonotype itself: A much larger clone differs by one base, so this may be a read error. The V gene is TRBV20-1, the J gene TRBJ2-7; 8 bases align to TRBD2. J lost 7 bases, V lost 1 base, and 15 bases had no gene match. The CDR3 spans 16 residues. The germline gives CDR1 DFQATT, CDR2 SNEGSKA (reference sequence). The CDR3: CSARGGRGARNNEQYF. For the CDR3, the DNA is TGCAGTGCTAGAGGGGGGCGGGGGGCTCGGAACAATGAGCAGTACTTC.

The chain combines TRBV7-2 with TRBJ1-2, with 9 positions matching TRBD1. The J segment lost 8 bases and the V segment lost 1 base, leaving 14 bases of the junction unmatched. CDR1 SGHTA and CDR2 FQGNSA come from the germline V gene. The CDR3 consists of 17 residues. For the CDR3, the DNA is TGTGCCAGCAGCTTAGAAATTACAGGGGGCGCGCGGGAGGGCTACACCTTC. It yields the protein CASSLEITGGAREGYTF.

This clonotype has a single count. The chain couples TRBV28 to TRBJ1-1, with 9 bases fitting TRBD1. V lost 8 bases to trimming and J lost 4 bases; unmatched junction nucleotides: 14. CDR1 and CDR2 (germline): MDHEN, SYDVKM. The CDR3 is 16 residues long. CDR3 protein: CASGQPGQGISTEAFF. In nucleotides, the CDR3 is TGTGCCAGCGGCCAGCCGGGACAGGGAATAAGCACTGAAGCTTTCTTT.

This clonotype came up a few times. This chain joins TRBV7-9 and TRBJ2-7, with TRBD1 identical over 7 bases. This CDR3 contains 14 residues. After removal of 5 bases from V and 2 bases from J, the junction contained 6 bases not matched to a gene. Germline V gene sequence: CDR1 SEHNR, CDR2 FQNEAQ (reference sequence). CDR3 region: CASSMAGTAYEQYF. The CDR3 bases are TGTGCCAGCAGCATGGCCGGGACAGCCTACGAGCAGTACTTC.

The chain has TRBV27 and TRBJ2-3; D ambiguous. The CDR3 extends over 13 amino acids. V lost 4 bases, J lost 5 bases, and 10 bases lay in between. Germline V CDR1 and CDR2: MNHEY, SMNVEV (reference sequence). The CDR3: CASSSYSRDTQYF. Here the CDR3 DNA reads TGTGCCAGCAGTTCCTACTCTCGAGATACGCAGTATTTT.

V usage is TRBV19 and J usage is TRBJ2-7, with D perhaps TRBD1 (5 bases). There are 13 residues in the CDR3. V lost 3 bases, J lost 2 bases, and 8 bases lay in between. Germline values: CDR1 LNHDA, CDR2 SQIVND (reference sequence). The CDR3 reads CASSMDTPYEQYF. CDR3 nucleotides: TGTGCCAGTAGTATGGACACTCCCTACGAGCAGTACTTC.

On this clonotype itself: Mismatch with germline at one junction end may stem from a read error. The V call is TRBV3-1, the J call TRBJ2-3; perhaps TRBD2 as D (6 bases). The CDR3 covers 13 residues. Germline CDR1 LGHDT, CDR2 YNNKEL (reference sequence). In DNA, the CDR3 is TGTGCCAGCAGGCAAGATGGGGGAGGAGCGCAGTATTTT. Residues: CASRQDGGGAQYF.

Of note for this clonotype: One end of the junction is discordant with germline, which a read error may explain. V and J are TRBV28 and TRBJ1-2, with D uncertain. This CDR3 contains 11 residues. Germline lookup yields CDR1 MDHEN and CDR2 SYDVKM. Written as DNA, the CDR3 is TGTGCCGCGGCGGTTAACTATGGCCACACCTTC. Protein: CAAAVNYGHTF.

This clonotype has a handful of counts. The chain is built from TRBV4-2 and TRBJ2-1, with D perhaps assigned TRBD1 or TRBD2 (6 bases each). V lost 0 bases to trimming and J lost 10 bases, with 28 bases between them. Germline CDR1 is LGHNA and CDR2 is YNFKEQ. The CDR3 contains 19 residues. CDR3 sequence reads: CASSQDFGRGRNIYREQFF. CDR3 nucleotides: TGTGCCAGCAGCCAAGATTTCGGCCGGGGGCGGAATATCTACAGGGAGCAGTTCTTC.

In this sample, this clonotype turned up a few times. This chain uses TRBV9 with TRBJ2-7; D possibly matches TRBD1 or TRBD2 (5 bases each). Germline assignment: CDR1 SGDLS and CDR2 YYNGEE. V was cut by 2 bases and J by 0 bases, with 12 bases left in between. The CDR3 sequence is 15 residues long. In DNA form, the CDR3 reads TGTGCCAGCAGCGTCGGGGACGGACCCTCCTACGAGCAGTACTTC. Protein product: CASSVGDGPSYEQYF. The variable domain in full, completed from reference TRBV9 and TRBJ2-7, reads DSGVTQTPKHLITATGQRVTLRCSPRSGDLSVYWYQQSLDQGLQFLIQYYNGEERAKGNILERFSAQQFPDLHSELNLSSLELGDSALYFCASSVGDGPSYEQYFGPGTRLTVT.

V and J are TRBV12-3 or TRBV12-4 and TRBJ1-6, with D perhaps matching TRBD1 (6 bases). The CDR3 has 16 residues. Trimming removed 4 bases from V and 7 bases from J, with 17 bases in between. The CDR3 DNA reads TGTGCCAGCAGTTCCAGGGACATCGATCGAAATTCACCCCTCCACTTT. As protein: CASSSRDIDRNSPLHF.

Notes on this clonotype: A read error may produce the germline difference seen at one junction end. The V call is TRBV7-9, the J call TRBJ2-1; 9 bases match TRBD2. The CDR3 consists of 14 residues. CDR1 SEHNR and CDR2 FQNEAQ come from the germline V gene (reference sequence). The CDR3 sequence: CASSVAGAPGEQFF. As DNA, the CDR3 is TGTGCCAGCAGCGTAGCGGGAGCGCCGGGTGAGCAGTTCTTC. Full variable domain (rest looked up from reference TRBV7-9 and TRBJ2-1): DTGVSQNPRHKITKRGQNVTFRCDPISEHNRLYWYRQTLGQGPEFLTYFQNEAQLEKSRLLSDRFSAERPKGSFSTLEIQRTEQGDSAMYLCASSVAGAPGEQFFGPGTRLTVL.

This chain connects TRBV7-8 to TRBJ1-5; 9 bases are a match to TRBD1. With 5 bases clipped from V and 4 bases from J, the junction kept 9 bases outside the gene matches. The CDR3 is 16 amino acids. CDR1 and CDR2 (germline): SGHVS, FQNEAQ. This CDR3 is CASSPKDRGLNQPQHF. The CDR3, as DNA: TGTGCCAGCAGCCCAAAGGACAGGGGACTGAATCAGCCCCAGCATTTT. Variable domain in full (rest from reference TRBV7-8 and TRBJ1-5): GAGVSQSPRYKVAKRGQDVALRCDPISGHVSLFWYQQALGQGPEFLTYFQNEAQLDKSGLPSDRFFAERPEGSVSTLKIQRTQQEDSAVYLCASSPKDRGLNQPQHFGDGTRLSIL.